The TCR beta chain under discussion was sequenced for a study of tumor-infiltrating lymphocytes in localized non-small cell lung cancer. Study-wide results and caveats: Only some patients had TCR sequencing, depending on available tissue.

Of note for this clone: Antigen: not known.

Measured with immunoSEQ multiplex PCR; TCRdb has only the in-frame clones, and not every one. The sample contains 10,000 to 13,000 clones, about three fifths of which appear only once. This clonotype was obtained from a human donor with non-small cell lung cancer. Sequencing was done on a sample of lung tumor tissue.

In nucleotides, the CDR3 is TGTGCCAGCACCAGACAGGGGGCTCGTGGCTACACCTTC. Translating gives CASTRQGARGYTF. This chain connects TRBV6-5 to TRBJ1-2, with 10 bases lining up with TRBD1. V was clipped by 7 bases and J by 7 bases; unmatched bases: 6. From germline, CDR1 is MNHEY and CDR2 SVGAGI. The CDR3 covers 13 residues.